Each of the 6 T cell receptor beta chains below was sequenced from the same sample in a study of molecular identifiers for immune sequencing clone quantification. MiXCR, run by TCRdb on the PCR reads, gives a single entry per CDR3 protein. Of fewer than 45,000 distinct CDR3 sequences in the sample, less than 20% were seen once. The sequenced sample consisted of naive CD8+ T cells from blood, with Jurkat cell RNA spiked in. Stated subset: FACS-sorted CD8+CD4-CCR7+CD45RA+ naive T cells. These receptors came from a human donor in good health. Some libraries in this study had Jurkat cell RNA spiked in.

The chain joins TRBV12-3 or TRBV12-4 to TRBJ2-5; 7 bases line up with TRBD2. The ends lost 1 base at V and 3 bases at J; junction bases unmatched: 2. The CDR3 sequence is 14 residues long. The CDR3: CASSLGAGEETQYF. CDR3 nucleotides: TGTGCCAGCAGTTTAGGTGCGGGAGAAGAGACCCAGTACTTC.

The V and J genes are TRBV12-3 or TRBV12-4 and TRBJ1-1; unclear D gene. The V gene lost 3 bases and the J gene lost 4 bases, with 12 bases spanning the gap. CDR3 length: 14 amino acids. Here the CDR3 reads CASSFEGKGTEAFF. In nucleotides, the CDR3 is TGTGCCAGCAGTTTTGAGGGCAAGGGCACTGAAGCTTTCTTT.

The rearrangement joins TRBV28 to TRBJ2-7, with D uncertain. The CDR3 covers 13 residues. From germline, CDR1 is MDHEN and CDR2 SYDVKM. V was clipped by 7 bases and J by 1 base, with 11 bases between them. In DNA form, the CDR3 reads TGTGCCAGCACCTTCCCATCGTCCTACGAGCAGTACTTC. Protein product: CASTFPSSYEQYF.

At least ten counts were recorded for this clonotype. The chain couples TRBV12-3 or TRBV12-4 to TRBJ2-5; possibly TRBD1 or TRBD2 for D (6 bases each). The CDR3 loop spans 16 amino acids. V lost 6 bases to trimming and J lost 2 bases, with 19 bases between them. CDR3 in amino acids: CASSSFSGGGQETQYF. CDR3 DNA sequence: TGTGCCAGCAGCTCTTTCAGCGGAGGGGGGCAAGAGACCCAGTACTTC.

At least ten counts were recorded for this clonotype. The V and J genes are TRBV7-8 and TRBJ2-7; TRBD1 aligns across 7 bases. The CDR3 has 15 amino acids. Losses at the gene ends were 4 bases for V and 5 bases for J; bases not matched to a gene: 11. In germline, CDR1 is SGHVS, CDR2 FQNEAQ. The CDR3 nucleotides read TGTGCCAGCAGCTCATTGACAGGGCACGTGAACGAGCAGTACTTC. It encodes CASSSLTGHVNEQYF.

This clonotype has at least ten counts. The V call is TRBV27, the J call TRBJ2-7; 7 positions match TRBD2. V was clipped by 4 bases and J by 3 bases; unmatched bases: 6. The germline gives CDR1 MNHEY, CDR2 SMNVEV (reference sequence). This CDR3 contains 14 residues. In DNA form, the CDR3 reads TGTGCCAGCAGTTCCGGACTAGATATCTACGAGCAGTACTTC. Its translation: CASSSGLDIYEQYF.